This TCR beta chain emerged from a study of chronic HIV infection and antiretroviral therapy. This clonotype occurred many times. TCRdb ran MiXCR on the 5' RACE reads and lists one entry per CDR3 protein. This sample carries more than 25,000 distinct CDR3 sequences, 7% to 10% of them seen once, and the ten largest clones take about 2.7%. The V gene lost 5 bases and the J gene lost 0 bases, with 8 bases spanning the gap. The CDR3 has 14 amino acids. Germline-derived CDR1 and CDR2 are SEHNR and FQNEAQ (reference sequence). The receptor comes from an adult who had HIV and had not received antiretroviral therapy, or was an uninfected healthy control (not recorded which). The rearrangement uses TRBV7-9 and TRBJ2-1; no reliable D call. Sequencing used peripheral blood. CDR3 DNA sequence: TGTGCCAGCAGCCCGATCAGCTCCTACAATGAGCAGTTCTTC. It codes for CASSPISSYNEQFF.